The rows below give T cell receptor beta chains drawn from one sample of a study of blood T cell repertoires in COVID-19. Data came from immunoSEQ multiplex PCR; TCRdb stores just in-frame clones and leaves some out. The table has under 200,000 clones, more than 75% seen once; the top ten hold about 2.7%. Sequenced sample: peripheral blood. The receptors here all came from a man aged 35 to 55 with active or convalescent COVID-19. Each CDR3 is given with its conserved first and last residue. Fields, in order: V gene, J gene, CDR3 protein.

TRBV6-5	TRBJ1-5	CASIGQGVANQPQHF
TRBV5-1	TRBJ1-1	CASSMGQTIEAFF
TRBV7-9	TRBJ2-1	CASSLLGRRGTSYNEQFF
TRBV6-5	TRBJ2-7	CASSSSQGPYEQYF
TRBV18	TRBJ1-1	CASSYTRTGGRTPTEAFF
TRBV7-8	TRBJ2-7	CASSLRQSYEQYF
TRBV5-8	TRBJ1-1	CASLRRRDTEAFF
TRBV28	TRBJ1-2	CATATANYGYTF
TRBV5-1	TRBJ1-1	CASSSGGIEAFF
TRBV7-2	TRBJ2-7	CASRAPVSSYEQYF
TRBV19	TRBJ1-5	CASKEGNQPQHF
TRBV11-2	TRBJ2-7	CASSPGLANYEQYF
TRBV19	TRBJ1-1	CASSMQVVNTEAFF
TRBV11-2	TRBJ1-3	CASTPWEDRVSGNTIYF
TRBV3-1/TRBV3-2	TRBJ2-1	CASSHAYGTGGLNEQFF
TRBV6-1	TRBJ1-5	CASSAGTGLSNQPQHF
TRBV25-1	TRBJ2-7	CASSAPGWTGMLDEQYF
TRBV28	TRBJ1-1	CASSLRQGHTEAFF
TRBV7-8	TRBJ1-5	CASSVSGTGGQPQHF
TRBV6-4	TRBJ2-1	CASSDEGTSGGNEQFF
TRBV7-8	TRBJ2-6	CASSRVRTNGMGSGANVLTF
TRBV2	TRBJ1-6	CASWRDSTDRATPYNSPLHF
TRBV28	TRBJ1-4	CASSSRDRIEKLFF
TRBV18	TRBJ1-1	CASSPRTGGADTEAFF
TRBV27	TRBJ2-7	CASRSTGSYEQYF
TRBV5-1	TRBJ1-4	CASSLKQAATNEKLFF
TRBV28	TRBJ2-2	CASSLLTGGGYTGELFF
TRBV5-6	TRBJ1-5	CASSRDRVAQPQHF
TRBV28	TRBJ2-7	CASTGAPSYEQYF
TRBV6-5	TRBJ1-1	CASSYERGTEAFF
TRBV29-1	TRBJ2-1	CSVAGDRPNEQFF
TRBV5-1	TRBJ2-3	CASSLGGESHTQYF
TRBV11-2	TRBJ2-3	CASSLPLGTGIVTDTQYF
TRBV5-1	TRBJ1-2	CASSLEGGLNYGYTF
TRBV4-3	TRBJ1-4	CASSQEGEEQGPSEKLFF
TRBV4-1	TRBJ1-1	CASSQDVQGRNTEAFF
TRBV4-1	TRBJ2-1	CASSQDGTGTEEQFF
TRBV6-5	TRBJ1-1	CASRRGQGNTEAFF
TRBV6-5	TRBJ2-3	CASSYGRWDTQYF
TRBV27	TRBJ2-1	CASSLESGGAINEQFF
TRBV13	TRBJ1-4	CASSLRTGGSTNEKLFF
TRBV18	TRBJ1-5	CASSPGGARYNQPQHF
TRBV6-5	TRBJ2-3	CASRTGLTQYF
TRBV6-5	TRBJ1-2	CASWAGNYGYTF
TRBV7-9	TRBJ1-1	CASSLAGRMNTEAFF
TRBV6-4	TRBJ2-1	CASSDSRASGVFEQFF
TRBV15	TRBJ2-1	CATLGPGVNEQFF
TRBV4-3	TRBJ2-3	CASSQVVAGGPTDTQYF